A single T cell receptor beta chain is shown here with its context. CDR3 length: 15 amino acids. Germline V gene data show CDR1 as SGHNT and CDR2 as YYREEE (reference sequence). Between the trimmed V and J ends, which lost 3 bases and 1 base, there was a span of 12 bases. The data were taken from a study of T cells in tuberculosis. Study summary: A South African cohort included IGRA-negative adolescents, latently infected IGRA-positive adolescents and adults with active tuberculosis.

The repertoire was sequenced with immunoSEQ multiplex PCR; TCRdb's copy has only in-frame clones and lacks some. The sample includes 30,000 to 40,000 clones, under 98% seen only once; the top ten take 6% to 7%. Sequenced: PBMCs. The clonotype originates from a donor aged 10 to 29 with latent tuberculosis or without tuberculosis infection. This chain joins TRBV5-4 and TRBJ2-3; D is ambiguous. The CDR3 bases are TGTGCCAGCAGCTCTCAGGCAATGGGCACAGATACGCAGTATTTT. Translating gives CASSSQAMGTDTQYF.